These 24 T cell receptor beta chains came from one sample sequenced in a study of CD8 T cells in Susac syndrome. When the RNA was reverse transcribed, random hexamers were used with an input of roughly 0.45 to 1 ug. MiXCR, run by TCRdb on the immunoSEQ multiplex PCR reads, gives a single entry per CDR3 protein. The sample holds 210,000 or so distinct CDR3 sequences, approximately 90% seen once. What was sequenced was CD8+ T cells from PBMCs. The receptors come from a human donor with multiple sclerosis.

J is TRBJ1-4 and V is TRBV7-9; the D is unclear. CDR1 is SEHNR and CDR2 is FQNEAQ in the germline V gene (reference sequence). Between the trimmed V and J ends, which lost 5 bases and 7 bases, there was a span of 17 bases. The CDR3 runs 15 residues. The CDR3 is CASSPPDWGREKLFF. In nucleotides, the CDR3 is TGTGCCAGCAGCCCCCCTGATTGGGGTCGTGAAAAACTGTTTTTT.

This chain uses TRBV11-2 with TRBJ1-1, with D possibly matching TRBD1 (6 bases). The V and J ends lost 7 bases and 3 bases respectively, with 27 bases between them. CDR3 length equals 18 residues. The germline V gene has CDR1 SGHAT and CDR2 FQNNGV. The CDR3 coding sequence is TGTGCCAGCACCATAAAGGACAGAATCTTAAAAGGGGACACTGAAGCTTTCTTT. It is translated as CASTIKDRILKGDTEAFF.

DNA for the CDR3: TGTGCCAGCAGCTCCCCAGGGTGGGACAGACAGCATGGCTACACCTTC. This codes for CASSSPGWDRQHGYTF. V is TRBV9 and J is TRBJ1-2; 7 bases are a match to TRBD1. The germline V gene encodes CDR1 SGDLS and CDR2 YYNGEE. CDR3 size: 16 residues. Unmatched junction bases numbered 15, after V lost 4 bases and J lost 6 bases.

The CDR3 nucleotides read TGTGCCAGCAGCTTAGAGGACGGGCGGAGTTTCGGGCCAGATACGCAGTATTTT. Encoded protein: CASSLEDGRSFGPDTQYF. The chain has TRBV7-9 and TRBJ2-3; D gene unclear. The germline gives CDR1 SEHNR, CDR2 FQNEAQ (reference sequence). There are 18 residues in the CDR3. Trimming left V 1 base short and J 4 bases short, with 21 bases between.

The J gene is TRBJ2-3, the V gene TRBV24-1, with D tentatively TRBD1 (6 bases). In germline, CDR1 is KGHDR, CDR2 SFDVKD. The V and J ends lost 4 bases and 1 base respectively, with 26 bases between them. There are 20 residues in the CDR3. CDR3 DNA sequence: TGTGCCACCAGTGACTCTAACATTGTGGGGACAAGGAGGCGCACAGATACGCAGTATTTT. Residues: CATSDSNIVGTRRRTDTQYF.

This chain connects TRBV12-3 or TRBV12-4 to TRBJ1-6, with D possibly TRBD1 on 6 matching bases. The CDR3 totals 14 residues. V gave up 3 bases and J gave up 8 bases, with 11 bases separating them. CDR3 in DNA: TGTGCCAGCAGTTTTTCAGGGGATTATTCACCCCTCCACTTT. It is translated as CASSFSGDYSPLHF.

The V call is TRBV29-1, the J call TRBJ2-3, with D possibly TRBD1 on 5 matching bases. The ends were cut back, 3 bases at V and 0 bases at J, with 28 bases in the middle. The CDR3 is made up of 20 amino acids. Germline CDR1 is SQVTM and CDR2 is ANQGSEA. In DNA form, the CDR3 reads TGCAGCGTTGATTTTATTTGGGGCAGGCTCTCAGAACTAAGCACAGATACGCAGTATTTT. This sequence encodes CSVDFIWGRLSELSTDTQYF.

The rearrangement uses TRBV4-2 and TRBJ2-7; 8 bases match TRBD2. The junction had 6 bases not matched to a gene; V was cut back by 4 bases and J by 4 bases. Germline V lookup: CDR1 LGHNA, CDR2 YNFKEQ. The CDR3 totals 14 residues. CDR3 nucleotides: TGTGCCAGCAGCCTCCCGGGACTAGGATACGAGCAGTACTTC. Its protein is CASSLPGLGYEQYF.

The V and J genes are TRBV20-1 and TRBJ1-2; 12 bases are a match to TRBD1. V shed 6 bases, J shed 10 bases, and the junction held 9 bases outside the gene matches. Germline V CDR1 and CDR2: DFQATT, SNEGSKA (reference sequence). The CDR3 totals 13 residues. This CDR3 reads CSAWWGTGGHYTF. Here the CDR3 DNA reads TGCAGTGCATGGTGGGGGACAGGGGGCCACTACACCTTC.

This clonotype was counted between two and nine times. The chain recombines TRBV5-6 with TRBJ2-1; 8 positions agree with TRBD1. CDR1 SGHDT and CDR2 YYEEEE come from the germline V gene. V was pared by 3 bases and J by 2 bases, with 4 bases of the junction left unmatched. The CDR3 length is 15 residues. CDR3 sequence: CASSYGTGTYNEQFF. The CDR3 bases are TGTGCCAGCAGCTACGGGACAGGAACCTACAATGAGCAGTTCTTC.

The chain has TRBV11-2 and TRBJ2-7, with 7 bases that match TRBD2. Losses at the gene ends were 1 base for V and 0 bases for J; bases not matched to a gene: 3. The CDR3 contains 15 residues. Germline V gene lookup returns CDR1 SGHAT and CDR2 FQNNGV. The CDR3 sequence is CASSLGGGDSYEQYF. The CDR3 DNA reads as TGTGCCAGCAGCTTAGGGGGAGGGGACTCCTACGAGCAGTACTTC.

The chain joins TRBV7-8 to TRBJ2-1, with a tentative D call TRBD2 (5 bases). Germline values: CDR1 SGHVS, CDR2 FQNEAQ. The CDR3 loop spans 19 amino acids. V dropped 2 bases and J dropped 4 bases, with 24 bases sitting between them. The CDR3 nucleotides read TGTGCCAGCAGCTTAAGAGGCGGGCGGGTGGATTTGTGGTACAATGAGCAGTTCTTC. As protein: CASSLRGGRVDLWYNEQFF.

As DNA, the CDR3 is TGTGCCAGCAGCTTAGTGTCGCAGGATGGCTACACCTTC. Translated: CASSLVSQDGYTF. The rearrangement joins TRBV7-9 to TRBJ1-2, with D unclear. The V and J ends lost 1 base and 6 bases respectively, with 9 bases between them. The germline V gene encodes CDR1 SEHNR and CDR2 FQNEAQ (reference sequence). The CDR3 is 13 amino acids.

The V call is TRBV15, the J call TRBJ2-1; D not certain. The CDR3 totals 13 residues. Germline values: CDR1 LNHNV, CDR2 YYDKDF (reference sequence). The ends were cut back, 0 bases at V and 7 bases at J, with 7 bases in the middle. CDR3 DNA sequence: TGTGCCACCAGCAGAGAAAGATGGAATGAGCAGTTCTTC. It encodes CATSRERWNEQFF.

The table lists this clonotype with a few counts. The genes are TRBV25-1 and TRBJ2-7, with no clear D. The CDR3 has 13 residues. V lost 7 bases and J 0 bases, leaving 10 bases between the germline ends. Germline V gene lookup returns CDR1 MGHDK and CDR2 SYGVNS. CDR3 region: CASKGSSSYEQYF. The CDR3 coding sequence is TGTGCCAGCAAAGGTAGTAGCTCCTACGAGCAGTACTTC.

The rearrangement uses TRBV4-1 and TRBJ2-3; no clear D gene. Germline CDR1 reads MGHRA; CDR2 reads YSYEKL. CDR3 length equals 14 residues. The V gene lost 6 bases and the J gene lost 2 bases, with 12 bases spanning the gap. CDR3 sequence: CASSPVGSTDTQYF. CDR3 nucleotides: TGCGCCAGCAGTCCCGTCGGGTCCACAGATACGCAGTATTTT.

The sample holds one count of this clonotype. CDR3 coding DNA: TGTGCCACCAGTGAGGGCAGGGGGCGCGACTACGAGCAGTACTTC. It is translated as CATSEGRGRDYEQYF. The rearrangement uses TRBV24-1 and TRBJ2-7, with 8 bases matching TRBD1. Germline V CDR1 and CDR2: KGHDR, SFDVKD. V shed 4 bases, J shed 3 bases, and the junction held 7 bases outside the gene matches. The CDR3 extends over 15 amino acids.

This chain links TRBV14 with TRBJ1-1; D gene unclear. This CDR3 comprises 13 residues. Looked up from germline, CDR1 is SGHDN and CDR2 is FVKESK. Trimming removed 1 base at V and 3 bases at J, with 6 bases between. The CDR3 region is CASSQGKYTEAFF. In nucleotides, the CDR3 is TGTGCCAGCAGCCAAGGGAAATACACTGAAGCTTTCTTT.

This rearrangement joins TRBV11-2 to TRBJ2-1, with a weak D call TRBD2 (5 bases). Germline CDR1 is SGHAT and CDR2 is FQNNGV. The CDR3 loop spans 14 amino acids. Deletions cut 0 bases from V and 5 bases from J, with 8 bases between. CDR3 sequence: CASSLEAGDNEQFF. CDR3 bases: TGTGCCAGCAGCTTAGAGGCGGGTGACAATGAGCAGTTCTTC.

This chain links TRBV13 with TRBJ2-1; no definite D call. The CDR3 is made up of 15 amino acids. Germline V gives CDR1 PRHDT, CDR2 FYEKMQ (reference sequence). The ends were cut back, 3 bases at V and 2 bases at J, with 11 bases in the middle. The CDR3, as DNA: TGTGCCAGCAGCTTGGGGTCCCCCCCCTACAATGAGCAGTTCTTC. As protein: CASSLGSPPYNEQFF.

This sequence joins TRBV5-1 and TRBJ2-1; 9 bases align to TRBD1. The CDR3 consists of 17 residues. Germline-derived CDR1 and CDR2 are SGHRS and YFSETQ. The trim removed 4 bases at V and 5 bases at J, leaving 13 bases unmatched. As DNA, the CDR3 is TGCGCCAGCAGCCGACCGAGGGACAGGGAGACAAACAATGAGCAGTTCTTC. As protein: CASSRPRDRETNNEQFF.

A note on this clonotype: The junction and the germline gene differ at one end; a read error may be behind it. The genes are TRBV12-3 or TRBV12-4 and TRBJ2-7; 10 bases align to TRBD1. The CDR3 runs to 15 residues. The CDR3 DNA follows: TGTGCCAGCAGATTAGGGACAGGGGAACCTCGGGAGCAGTACTTC. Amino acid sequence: CASRLGTGEPREQYF.

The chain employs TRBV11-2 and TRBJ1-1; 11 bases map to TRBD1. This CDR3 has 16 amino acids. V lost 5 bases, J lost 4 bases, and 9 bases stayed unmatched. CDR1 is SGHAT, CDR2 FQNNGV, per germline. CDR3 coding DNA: TGTGCCAGCAGCCCCCTCGGACAGGGGGCGAGCACTGAAGCTTTCTTT. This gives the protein CASSPLGQGASTEAFF.

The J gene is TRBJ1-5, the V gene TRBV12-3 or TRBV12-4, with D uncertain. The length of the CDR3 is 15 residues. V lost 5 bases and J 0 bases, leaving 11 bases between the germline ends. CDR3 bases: TGTGCCAGCAGTGAGACGGAGAATAGCAATCAGCCCCAGCATTTT. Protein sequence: CASSETENSNQPQHF.